This TCR beta chain was sequenced in a study of graft-versus-host responses after intestinal transplantation. Study-level findings and limits: Peak circulating GvH clone levels tracked with early post-transplant HvG declines. There were GvH clones found in recipient marrow, and some of them appeared first in ileum or blood.

CDR3 length equals 15 residues. CDR1 and CDR2 from the germline V gene are SGHRS and YFSETQ. V trimming: 0 bases; J trimming: 7 bases; junction bases outside the gene matches: 3. With respect to this clone: Its antigen is as yet unknown.

Measured with immunoSEQ multiplex PCR; TCRdb has only the in-frame clones, and not every one. The sample carries about 98,000 clones, roughly 88% recorded once. The clonotype comes from a human patient who received an intestinal transplant, so some T cells may come from the graft donor. The material sequenced was PBMCs, taken 255 days after intestinal transplant. The chain recombines TRBV5-1 with TRBJ2-1, with 11 nucleotides matching TRBD1. This chain's CDR3 is CASSLEGTGGNEQFF. The CDR3 DNA is TGCGCCAGCAGCTTGGAAGGGACAGGGGGTAATGAGCAGTTCTTC.